This T cell receptor beta chain was retrieved from a study of cytomegalovirus exposure and HLA in healthy donors. Points from the study as a whole: Across HLA loci, a later analysis found differing TCR association rates, with DRB1 most and HLA-C fewest.

All donors participated as healthy donors of bone marrow. Germline CDR1 SEHNR, CDR2 FQNEAQ (reference sequence). The CDR3 spans 17 residues. PCR primers comprised 60 Vbeta and 13 Jbeta primers. Original methodology: In a later analysis, of roughly 73 million unique beta chains, approximately 10 million appeared in at least two donors. Profiling relied on immunoSEQ multiplex PCR, and the TCRdb table lists in-frame clones only, not all of them. The V and J calls and the clone size are those of that table, but D and trimming were determined from the DNA. The sample has 150,000 to 180,000 clones; 65% to 75% are singletons. In regard to this clone: Its antigen is as yet unknown. One end of the junction varies from germline; a read error may be responsible.

Sequenced: PBMCs. This chain connects TRBV7-9 to TRBJ2-4; 8 bases agree with TRBD1. This receptor was obtained from a man aged 18 to 29 in good health and CMV-seronegative. The chain's CDR3 is CASSPMTGALAKNSQYF. Written as DNA, the CDR3 is TGTGCCAGCAGCCCGATGACAGGGGCGCTAGCCAAAAACAGTCAGTACTTC.